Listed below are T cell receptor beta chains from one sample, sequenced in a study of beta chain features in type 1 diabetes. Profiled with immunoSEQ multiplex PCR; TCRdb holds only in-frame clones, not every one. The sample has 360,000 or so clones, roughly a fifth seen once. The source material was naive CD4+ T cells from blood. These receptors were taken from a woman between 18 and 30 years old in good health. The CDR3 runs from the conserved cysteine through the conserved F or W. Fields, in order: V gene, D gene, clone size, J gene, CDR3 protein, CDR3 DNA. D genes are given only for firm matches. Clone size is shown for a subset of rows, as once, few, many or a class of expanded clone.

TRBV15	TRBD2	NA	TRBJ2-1	CATSRMTSGGAEQFF	TGTGCCACCAGCAGAATGACTAGCGGGGGGGCTGAGCAGTTCTTC
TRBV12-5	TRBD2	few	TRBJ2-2	CASGTRRGGDTGELFF	TGTGCTAGTGGGACCCGACGGGGGGGCGACACCGGGGAGCTGTTTTTT
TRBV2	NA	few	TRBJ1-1	CASRIGGNTEAFF	TGTGCCAGCAGAATAGGCGGGAACACTGAAGCTTTCTTT
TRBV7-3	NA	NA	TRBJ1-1	CASMEKGGYTEAFF	TGTGCCAGCATGGAGAAGGGAGGGTACACTGAAGCTTTCTTT
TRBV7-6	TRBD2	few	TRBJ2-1	CASSLAPPSGEGNEQFF	TGTGCCAGCAGCTTAGCGCCCCCTAGCGGGGAGGGCAATGAGCAGTTCTTC
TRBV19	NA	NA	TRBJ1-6	CASSSGGPNSPLHF	TGTGCCAGTAGTTCCGGAGGACCTAATTCACCCCTCCACTTT
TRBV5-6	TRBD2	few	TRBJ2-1	CASTLAGGPGNEQFF	TGTGCCAGCACGTTAGCGGGAGGGCCAGGGAATGAGCAGTTCTTC
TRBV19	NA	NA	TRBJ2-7	CASSIAAESSYEQYF	TGTGCCAGTAGTATCGCGGCGGAGAGCTCCTACGAGCAGTACTTC
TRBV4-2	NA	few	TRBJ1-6	CASTNGAGDNSPLHF	TGTGCCAGCACCAACGGGGCAGGGGATAATTCACCCCTCCACTTT
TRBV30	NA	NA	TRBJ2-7	CAWSVGGGRLSYEQYF	TGTGCCTGGAGTGTGGGTGGGGGCCGCCTCTCCTACGAGCAGTACTTC
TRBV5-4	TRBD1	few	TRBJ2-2	CASSSTGGVNTGELFF	TGTGCCAGCAGCAGTACAGGGGGAGTCAACACCGGGGAGCTGTTTTTT
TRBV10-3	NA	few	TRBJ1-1	CAISDGLRAFF	TGTGCCATCAGTGACGGTCTCAGGGCTTTCTTT
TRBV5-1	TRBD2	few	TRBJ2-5	CASSLSGLAGAPYF	TGCGCCAGCAGCTTGTCGGGACTAGCGGGAGCTCCGTACTTC
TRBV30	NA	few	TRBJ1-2	CAWSRTGNYGYTF	TGTGCCTGGAGTAGAACAGGGAACTATGGCTACACCTTC
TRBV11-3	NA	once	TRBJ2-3	CASSSSTQTDTQYF	TGTGCCAGCAGCTCCTCCACCCAGACAGATACGCAGTATTTT
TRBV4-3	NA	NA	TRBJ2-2	CASSPQTGRPGELFF	TGCGCCAGCAGCCCCCAGACAGGTCGCCCCGGGGAGCTGTTTTTT
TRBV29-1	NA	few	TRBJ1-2	CSAGTLNYGYTF	TGCAGCGCCGGGACACTAAACTATGGCTACACCTTC
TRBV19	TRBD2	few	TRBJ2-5	CATSQIAGVVETQYF	TGTGCCACTTCGCAAATAGCGGGAGTAGTGGAGACCCAGTACTTC